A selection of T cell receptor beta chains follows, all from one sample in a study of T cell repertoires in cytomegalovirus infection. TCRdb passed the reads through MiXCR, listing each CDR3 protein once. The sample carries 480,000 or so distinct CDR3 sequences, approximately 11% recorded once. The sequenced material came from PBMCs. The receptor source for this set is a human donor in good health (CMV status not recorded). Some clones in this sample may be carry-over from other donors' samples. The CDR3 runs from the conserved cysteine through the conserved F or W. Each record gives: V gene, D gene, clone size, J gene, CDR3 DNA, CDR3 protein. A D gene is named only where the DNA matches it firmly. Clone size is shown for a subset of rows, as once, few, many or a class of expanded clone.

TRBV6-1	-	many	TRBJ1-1	TGTGCCAGCACTCCGCGACTGAACACTGAAGCTTTCTTT	CASTPRLNTEAFF
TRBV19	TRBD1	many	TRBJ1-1	TGTGCCAGTAGTAAGTCGGGACAGAGGAACACTGAAGCTTTCTTT	CASSKSGQRNTEAFF
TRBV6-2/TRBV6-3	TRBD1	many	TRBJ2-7	TGTGCCAGCAGCCAGAATGCGGGACAGGGGCGGTACGAGCAGTACTTC	CASSQNAGQGRYEQYF
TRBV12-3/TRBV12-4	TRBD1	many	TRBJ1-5	TGTGCCAGCACTTTGGGGGACAGGCCCCAGCATTTT	CASTLGDRPQHF
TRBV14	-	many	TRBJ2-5	TGTGCCAGCAGCCAAGTTTCCGAGACCCAGTACTTC	CASSQVSETQYF
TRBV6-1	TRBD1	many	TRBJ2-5	TGTGCCAGCAGTTTCGCCCGGGACAGTGCAGAAGAGACCCAGTACTTC	CASSFARDSAEETQYF
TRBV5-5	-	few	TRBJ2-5	TGTGCCAGCAGCTCTCTGAAAGAGACCCAGTACTTC	CASSSLKETQYF
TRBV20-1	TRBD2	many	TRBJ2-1	TGCAGTGCTAGGGGACTATACAATGAGCAGTTCTTC	CSARGLYNEQFF
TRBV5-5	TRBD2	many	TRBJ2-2	TGTGCCAGCAGCTTGGCCAATGCGGGAGGGCCACCCGGGGAGCTGTTTTTT	CASSLANAGGPPGELFF
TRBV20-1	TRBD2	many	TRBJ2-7	TGCAGTGCGGAGACTAGCGGCGGCTCCTACGAGCAGTACTTC	CSAETSGGSYEQYF
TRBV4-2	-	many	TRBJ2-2	TGTGCCAGCAGCCAAGACCACGCCAGCGAGAACACCGGGGAGCTGTTTTTT	CASSQDHASENTGELFF
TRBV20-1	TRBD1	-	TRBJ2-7	TGCAGTGCTAGAGGCCCAGGGGGCTTGGGATTCGAGCAGTACTTC	CSARGPGGLGFEQYF
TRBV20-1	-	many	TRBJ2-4	TGCAGTGGTGCTTCCTTAGCCAAAAACATTCAGTACTTC	CSGASLAKNIQYF
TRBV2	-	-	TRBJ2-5	TGTGCCAGCAGCGGGGGGCGGCAAGAGACCCAGTACTTC	CASSGGRQETQYF
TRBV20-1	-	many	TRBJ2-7	TGCAGTGCTAGAGAGGACGGGGGAAGGTACGAGCAGTACTTC	CSAREDGGRYEQYF
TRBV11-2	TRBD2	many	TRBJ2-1	TGTGCCAGCAGCCGTCGGACTAGCGGGAGAAGAGAGCAGTTCTTC	CASSRRTSGRREQFF
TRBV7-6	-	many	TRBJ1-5	TGTGCCAGCAGCTTAAGGGACGGGGCGGTAAGCAATCAGCCCCAGCATTTT	CASSLRDGAVSNQPQHF
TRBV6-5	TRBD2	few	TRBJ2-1	TGTGCCAGCAGTTCCTCCCTCAGACTAGCGGGGGGTCTACATGAGCAGTTCTTC	CASSSSLRLAGGLHEQFF
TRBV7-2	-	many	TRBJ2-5	TGTGCCAGCACCTCACGGGACTTGCAAGAGACCCAGTACTTC	CASTSRDLQETQYF
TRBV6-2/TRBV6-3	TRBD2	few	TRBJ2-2	TGTGCCAGCAGTACGACTAGCGGTGCGGTTCCAACCGGGGAGCTGTTTTTT	CASSTTSGAVPTGELFF
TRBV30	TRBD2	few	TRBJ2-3	TGTGCCTGGGCGGGACTAGCAGGGGATACGCAGTATTTT	CAWAGLAGDTQYF
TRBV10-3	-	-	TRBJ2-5	TGTGCCATCAGCATGGCCGCGGGGGAGACCCAGTACTTC	CAISMAAGETQYF
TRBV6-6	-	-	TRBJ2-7	TGTGCCAGCAGTTCCTCCCGAACGACTACAGAATCCTACGAGCAGTACTTC	CASSSSRTTTESYEQYF
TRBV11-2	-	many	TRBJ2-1	TGTGCCAGCAGCTTAGATCGAGGAGAGTACAATGAGCAGTTCTTC	CASSLDRGEYNEQFF
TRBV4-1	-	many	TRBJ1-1	TGTGCCAGCAGCCAACGAACAAACGACGGGAACACTGAAGCTTTCTTT	CASSQRTNDGNTEAFF
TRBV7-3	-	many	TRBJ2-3	TGTGCCAGTCGGGATGGGAGCGGCACAGATACGCAGTATTTT	CASRDGSGTDTQYF
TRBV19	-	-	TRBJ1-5	TGTGCCAGTACCACGGGCAGGGGCAATCAGCCCCAGCATTTT	CASTTGRGNQPQHF
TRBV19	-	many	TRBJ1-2	TGTGCCAGTAGTACCGATCCTACAGTGTGGTATGGCTACACCTTC	CASSTDPTVWYGYTF
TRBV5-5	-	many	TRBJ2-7	TGTGCCAGCAGCTTGCAGGGCGACTACGAGCAGTACTTC	CASSLQGDYEQYF
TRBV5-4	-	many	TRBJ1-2	TGTGCCAGCAGCTTGGAGGCCCCAATAAACTATGGCTACACCTTC	CASSLEAPINYGYTF
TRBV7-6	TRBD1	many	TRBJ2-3	TGTGCCAGCAGGGCCCTGGAAGGGACAGGCACAGATACGCAGTATTTT	CASRALEGTGTDTQYF
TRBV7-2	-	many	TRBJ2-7	TGTGCCAGCAGCTATGTGATGGCTTTCTACGAGCAGTACTTC	CASSYVMAFYEQYF
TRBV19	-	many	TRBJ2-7	TGTGCCAGTAGTATCGGGGCAGAGAACTACGAGCAGTACTTC	CASSIGAENYEQYF
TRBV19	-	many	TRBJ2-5	TGTGCCAGTAGCCCCACCTGGGGGCTAAGCCAAGAGACCCAGTACTTC	CASSPTWGLSQETQYF
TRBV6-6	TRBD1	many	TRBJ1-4	TGTGCCAGCAGGGACAGGCCTTCAGTCATGGCTAATGAAAAACTGTTTTTT	CASRDRPSVMANEKLFF
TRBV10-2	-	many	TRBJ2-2	TGCGCCATCCTACAGGGCTGGACCGGGGAGCTGTTTTTT	CAILQGWTGELFF
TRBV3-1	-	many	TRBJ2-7	TGTGCCAGCAGCCGACAGGAATCCTACGAGCAGTACTTC	CASSRQESYEQYF
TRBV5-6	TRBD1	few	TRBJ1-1	TGTGCCAGCAGCTTAGACACAGGGGGCTACACTGAAGCTTTCTTT	CASSLDTGGYTEAFF
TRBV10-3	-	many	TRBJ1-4	TGTGCCATCGGGGCTGCAACTAATGAAAAACTGTTTTTT	CAIGAATNEKLFF
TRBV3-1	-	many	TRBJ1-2	TGTGCCAGTGCTCTTACGCTAGCTAACTATGGCTACACCTTC	CASALTLANYGYTF
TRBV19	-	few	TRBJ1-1	TGTGCCAGTAGTATCCATGGGGCCTCGAGAGGGGCTTTCTTT	CASSIHGASRGAFF
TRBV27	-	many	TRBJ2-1	TGTGCCAGCACTTCCCGAGGTTCTAGCCCCTTAGAGCAGTTCTTC	CASTSRGSSPLEQFF
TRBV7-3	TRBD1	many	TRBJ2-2	TGTGCCAGCAGCCCGAGGACCGGGACAGGGGATCCCGGGGAGCTGTTTTTT	CASSPRTGTGDPGELFF
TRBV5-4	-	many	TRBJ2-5	TGTGCCAGCAGCTCCGATCCGGACGGAGAAGAGACCCAGTACTTC	CASSSDPDGEETQYF
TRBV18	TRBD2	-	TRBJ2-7	TGTGCCAGCGGTAGCGGGGGGGACTACGAGCAGTACTTC	CASGSGGDYEQYF
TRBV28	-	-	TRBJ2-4	TGTGCCACCTCTTTGGATAGGGGGTTAGCCAAAAACATTCAGTACTTC	CATSLDRGLAKNIQYF
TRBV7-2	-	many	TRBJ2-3	TGTGCCAGCAGCTTAGAGGGCAGCGGGAGCACAGATACGCAGTATTTT	CASSLEGSGSTDTQYF
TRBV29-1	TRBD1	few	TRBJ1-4	TGCAGCGTCCGTCGGTGGACAGGGGGGAATGAAAAACTGTTTTTT	CSVRRWTGGNEKLFF
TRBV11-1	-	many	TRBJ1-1	TGTGCCAGCAGCTTAGCGGCGGGGGCAGTAAAAGCTTTCTTT	CASSLAAGAVKAFF
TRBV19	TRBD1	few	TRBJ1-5	TGTGCCAGTAGTATAGACCGGGACAGGGTGGATCAGCCCCAGCATTTT	CASSIDRDRVDQPQHF
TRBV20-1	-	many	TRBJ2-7	TGCAGTGCTAGGGGACTGTCTGATTACGAGCAGTACTTC	CSARGLSDYEQYF
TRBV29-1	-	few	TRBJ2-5	TGCAGCGTTGTGTACAGGGAAGAGACCCAGTACTTC	CSVVYREETQYF
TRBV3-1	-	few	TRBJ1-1	TGTGCCAGCAGCCACGGGGAGGGGAACACTGAAGCTTTCTTT	CASSHGEGNTEAFF
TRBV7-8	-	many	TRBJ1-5	TGTGCCAGCAGAGCAGGGTCTAGCAATCAGCCCCAGCATTTT	CASRAGSSNQPQHF
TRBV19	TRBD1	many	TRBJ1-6	TGTGCCAGTAGGACCGGGACAGAGAATTCACCCCTCCACTTT	CASRTGTENSPLHF
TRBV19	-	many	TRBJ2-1	TGTGCCAGTAGAAAAGACAATGAGCAGTTCTTC	CASRKDNEQFF
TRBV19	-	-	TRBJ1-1	TGTGCCAGTAGTTCCGGGTCCGGGACATACATCACTGAAGCTTTCTTT	CASSSGSGTYITEAFF
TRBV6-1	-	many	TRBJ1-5	TGTGCCAGCATGGCTGTAAATCAGCCCCAGCATTTT	CASMAVNQPQHF